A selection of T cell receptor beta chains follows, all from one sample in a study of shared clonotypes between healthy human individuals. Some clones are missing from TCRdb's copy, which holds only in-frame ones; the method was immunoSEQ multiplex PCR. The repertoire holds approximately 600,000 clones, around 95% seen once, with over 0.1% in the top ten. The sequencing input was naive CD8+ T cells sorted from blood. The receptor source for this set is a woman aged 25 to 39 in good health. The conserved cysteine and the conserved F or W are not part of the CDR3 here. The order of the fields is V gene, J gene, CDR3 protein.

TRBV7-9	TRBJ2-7	ASSPDRAEQY
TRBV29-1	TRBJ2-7	SVESGTTIGEQY
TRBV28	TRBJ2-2	ASRGQGRLSGELF
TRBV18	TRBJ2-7	ASSPGRTYEQY
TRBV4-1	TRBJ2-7	ATRQGLAGVYEQY
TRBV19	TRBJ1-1	ASSIWQNTEAF
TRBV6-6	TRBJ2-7	ASSFAQWGPYEQY
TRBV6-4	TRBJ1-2	ASSLFGRVNGYT
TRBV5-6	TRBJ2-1	ASSLRREQF
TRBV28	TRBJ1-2	ASLPQGYYGYT
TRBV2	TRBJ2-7	ASRSMYGTGSYEQY
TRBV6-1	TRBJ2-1	ASSLNSYNEQF
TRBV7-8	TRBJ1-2	ASSLDRTGGDYGYT
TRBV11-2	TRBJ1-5	ASSARQGQPQH
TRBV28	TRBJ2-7	ASSLFPGPTGLSYEQY
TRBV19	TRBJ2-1	ASSSLKAVERF
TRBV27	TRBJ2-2	ASSYPLTGKNTGELF
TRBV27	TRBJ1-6	ASSFIRGSPLH
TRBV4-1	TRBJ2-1	ASSHGSGSSYNEQF
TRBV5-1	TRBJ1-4	ASSSRQSTNEKLF
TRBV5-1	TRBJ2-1	ASSLELTGTYNEQF
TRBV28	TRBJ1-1	ASSFPTGEGF
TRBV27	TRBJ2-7	ASSTGIIRSEQY
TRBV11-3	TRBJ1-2	ASSGDRGLSGYT
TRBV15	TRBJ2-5	ATSTAQVTETQY
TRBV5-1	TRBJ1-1	ASSLGRAGEAF
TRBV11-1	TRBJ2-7	ASSLVPGSAYEQY
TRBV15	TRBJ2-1	ATSIYNEQF
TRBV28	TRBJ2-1	ASSPTSGSYNEQF
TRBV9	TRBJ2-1	ASSVPGDSSYNEQF
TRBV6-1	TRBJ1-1	ASSEGSTEAF
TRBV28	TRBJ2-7	ASILTGGEGEQY
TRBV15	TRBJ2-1	ATSRGTGGYNEQF
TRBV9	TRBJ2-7	ASSVDLAHPELEYEQY
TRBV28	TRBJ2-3	ASSISPDTQY
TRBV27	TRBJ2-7	ASSLYLGTYEQY
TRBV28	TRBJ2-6	ASSGGVSGANVLT
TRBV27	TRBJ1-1	ASSFFKGQGASTEAF
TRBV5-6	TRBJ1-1	ASSPTGGREF
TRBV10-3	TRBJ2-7	AISETNRWEQY
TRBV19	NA	ASSIVRGSVYYEQY
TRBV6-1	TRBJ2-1	ASGLDSYNEQF
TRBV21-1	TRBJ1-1	ASSEPRSWVEAF
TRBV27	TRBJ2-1	ASSRSYNEQF
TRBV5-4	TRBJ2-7	ASSLGVSLAYEQY
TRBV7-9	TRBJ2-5	ASRDGTGEGEQY
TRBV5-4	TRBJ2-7	ASSLGQGAYEQY
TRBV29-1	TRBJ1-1	SVDGRQGNTEAF
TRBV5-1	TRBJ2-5	ASSLDGSGRGQETQY
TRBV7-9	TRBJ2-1	ASSPPGSYNEQF
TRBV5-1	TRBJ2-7	ASSLGNSYEQY
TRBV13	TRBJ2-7	ASSPGGGGAYEQY
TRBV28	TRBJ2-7	ASTPVAGGGYEQY
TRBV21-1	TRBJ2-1	ASSTGTSPHEQF
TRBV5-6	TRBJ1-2	ASSLAGEGGYT